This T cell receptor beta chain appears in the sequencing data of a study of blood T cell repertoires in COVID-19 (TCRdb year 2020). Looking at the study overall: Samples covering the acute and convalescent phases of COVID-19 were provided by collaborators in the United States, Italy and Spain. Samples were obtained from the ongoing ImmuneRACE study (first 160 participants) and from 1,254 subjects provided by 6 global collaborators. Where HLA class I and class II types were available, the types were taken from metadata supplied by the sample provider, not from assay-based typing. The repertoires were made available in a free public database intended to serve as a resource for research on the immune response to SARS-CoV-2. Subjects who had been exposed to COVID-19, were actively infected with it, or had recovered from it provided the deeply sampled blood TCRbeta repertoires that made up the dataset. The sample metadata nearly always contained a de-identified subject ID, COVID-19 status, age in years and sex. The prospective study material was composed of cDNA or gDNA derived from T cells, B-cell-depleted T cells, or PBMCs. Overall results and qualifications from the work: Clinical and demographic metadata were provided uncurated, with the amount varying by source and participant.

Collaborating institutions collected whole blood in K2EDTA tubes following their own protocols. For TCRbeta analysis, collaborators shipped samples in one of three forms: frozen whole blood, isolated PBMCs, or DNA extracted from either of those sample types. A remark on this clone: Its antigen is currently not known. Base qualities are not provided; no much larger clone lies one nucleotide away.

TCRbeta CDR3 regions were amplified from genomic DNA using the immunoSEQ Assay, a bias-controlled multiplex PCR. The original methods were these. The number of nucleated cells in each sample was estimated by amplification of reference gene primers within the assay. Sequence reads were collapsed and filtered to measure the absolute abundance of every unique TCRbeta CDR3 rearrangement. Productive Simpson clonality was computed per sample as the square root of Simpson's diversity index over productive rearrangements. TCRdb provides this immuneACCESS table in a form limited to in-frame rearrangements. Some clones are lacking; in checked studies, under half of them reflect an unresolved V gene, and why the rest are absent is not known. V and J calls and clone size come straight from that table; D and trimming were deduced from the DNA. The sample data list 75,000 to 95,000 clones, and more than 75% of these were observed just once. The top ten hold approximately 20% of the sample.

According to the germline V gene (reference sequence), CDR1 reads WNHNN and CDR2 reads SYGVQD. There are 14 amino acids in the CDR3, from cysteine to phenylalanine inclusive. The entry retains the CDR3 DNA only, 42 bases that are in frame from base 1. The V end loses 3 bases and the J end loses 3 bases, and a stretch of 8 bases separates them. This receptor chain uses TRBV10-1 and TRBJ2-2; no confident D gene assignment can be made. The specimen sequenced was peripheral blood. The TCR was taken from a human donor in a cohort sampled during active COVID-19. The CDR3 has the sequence CASSEMRYTGELFF. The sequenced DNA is TGCGCCAGCAGTGAAATGCGGTACACCGGGGAGCTGTTTTTT.